This TCR beta chain was sequenced in a study of shared T cell receptors in the human thymus. Germline lookup yields CDR1 SEHNR and CDR2 FQNEAQ (reference sequence). The length of the CDR3 is 14 residues. The V and J ends lost 5 bases and 0 bases respectively, with 11 bases between them. Profiled with immunoSEQ multiplex PCR; TCRdb holds only in-frame clones, not every one. Of 700,000 to 750,000 clones detected, approximately 85% appear once; the ten largest clones hold roughly 0.01%. The same data also contributed to another study, on human thymus T cells. From that study: Corrective heart surgery yielded resections, and these provided the thymus tissue. An apparent bias in V and J gene usage was seen in thymic and blood repertoires. As related research reported, thymic repertoires overlapped highly among unrelated individuals.

The J gene is TRBJ2-7, the V gene TRBV7-9; possible D gene TRBD1, 6 bases. The origin of this receptor is a girl under two years old with a congenital heart defect. The sample was thymocytes. This CDR3 reads CASSPTGFSYEQYF. Written as DNA, the CDR3 is TGTGCCAGCAGCCCGACAGGTTTCTCCTACGAGCAGTACTTC.